This T cell receptor (beta chain) was identified in a study of TIL therapy for anti-PD-1-resistant metastatic lung cancer. Overall study: Most patients had lung adenocarcinoma. By whole-exome sequencing, median non-synonymous tumor mutation burden was under 1.9 mutations per megabase.

The libraries were made with immunoSEQ v3. Each library reached 1.9 million or so read pairs, or about 4.5-6.5 million at deep level. Only in-frame clones appear in the TCRdb table, and some are missing; sequencing was by immunoSEQ multiplex PCR. In the table there are about 7,500 clones, roughly 74% of which are singletons. Sample time point: pre-treatment sample, taken before nivolumab and TIL therapy. Most excised metastases sampled were pleural nodules or supraclavicular lymph nodes. V was trimmed by 0 bases and J by 1 base, leaving 11 bases between them. Germline V gives CDR1 SGDLS, CDR2 YYNGEE. This CDR3 contains 15 residues.

The rearrangement joins TRBV9 to TRBJ2-7, with TRBD2 as a possible D gene (6 bases). The TCR originated in a person aged 25-79 years with non-small cell lung cancer. The sequenced sample was tumor tissue, obtained at baseline. The CDR3 sequence: CASSVAGDGSYEQYF. The CDR3 nucleotides are TGTGCCAGCAGCGTAGCGGGGGACGGGTCCTACGAGCAGTACTTC.